Listed below are T cell receptor beta chains from one sample, sequenced in a study of T cells after yellow fever vaccination. TCRdb processed the 5' RACE reads anew with MiXCR; each CDR3 protein has one entry. Counted here are more than 300,000 distinct CDR3 sequences, over 8.5% occurring once; the ten biggest clones make up over 3%. The sample consisted of CD4+ T cells sorted from PBMCs, taken 45 days after the yellow fever booster vaccination. These receptors were taken from a man aged 18 to 29 who received the YFV17D yellow fever vaccine. Each CDR3 is given with its conserved first and last residue. The order of the fields is clone size, J gene, V gene, D gene, CDR3 DNA, CDR3 protein. A D gene is named only where the DNA matches it firmly. A clone size is listed for some rows: how often the clone was seen (once, few, many), or a class if it is expanded.

NA,TRBJ1-6,TRBV3-1,TRBD1,TGTGCCAGCAGCGAAAGGGCCGGGACAGGCTATAATTCACCCCTCCACTTT,CASSERAGTGYNSPLHF
many,TRBJ1-2,TRBV7-9,NA,TGTGCCAGCAGCTTACCCAGGTCTGGCTACACCTTC,CASSLPRSGYTF
NA,TRBJ2-1,TRBV7-2,NA,TGTGCCAGCAGCTTAGTCCGCCACAATGAGCAGTTCTTC,CASSLVRHNEQFF
few,TRBJ2-3,TRBV5-1,TRBD1,TGCGCCAGCAGCAAGGGACAGGGGCCGGGCACAGATACGCAGTATTTT,CASSKGQGPGTDTQYF
NA,TRBJ1-5,TRBV6-1,NA,TGTGCCAGCAGAAGGGGGATATGGAATCAGCCCCAGCATTTT,CASRRGIWNQPQHF
many,TRBJ2-6,TRBV7-6,NA,TGTGCCAGCAGCTCAGGGGTCGGACGCTACCGCTCTGGGGCCAACGTCCTGACTTTC,CASSSGVGRYRSGANVLTF
NA,TRBJ1-5,TRBV7-2,NA,TGTGCCAGCAGCTTAATCGGGGTTCAACAGCCCCAGCATTTT,CASSLIGVQQPQHF
NA,TRBJ2-3,TRBV7-2,TRBD1,TGTGCCAGCACCAGACAGGGGGCGACAGATACGCAGTATTTT,CASTRQGATDTQYF
few,TRBJ2-4,TRBV6-1,NA,TGTGCCAGCAAACCTCTCCCGGGGCCAGTCGTGAACATTCAGTACTTC,CASKPLPGPVVNIQYF
few,TRBJ1-1,TRBV7-9,TRBD1,TGTGCCAGCAGCTTAGCTGGGACAGACACTGAAGCTTTCTTT,CASSLAGTDTEAFF
NA,TRBJ1-1,TRBV5-1,NA,TGCGCCAGCAGCTTGGAGGGGGTCGACACTGAAGCTTTCTTT,CASSLEGVDTEAFF
NA,TRBJ1-3,TRBV4-3,TRBD1,TGCGCCAGCAGCCAGGATTCGACAGGGGCGGGTGGAAACACCATATATTTT,CASSQDSTGAGGNTIYF
few,TRBJ1-2,TRBV5-1,NA,TGCGCCAGCAGCTCCCTCAGGGAGGCGGGCTATGGCTACACCTTC,CASSSLREAGYGYTF
many,TRBJ2-1,TRBV27,TRBD2,TGTGCCACCGGGACTAGAGGGGGGGGTCGGTTCTTC,CATGTRGGGRFF
once,TRBJ1-2,TRBV12-3/TRBV12-4,NA,TGTGCCAGCAGTGCCGACGGCTATGGCTACACCTTC,CASSADGYGYTF
NA,TRBJ2-7,TRBV18,NA,TGTGCCAGCTCACCCGGAGGAGAAAAGAACTACGAGCAGTACTTC,CASSPGGEKNYEQYF
many,TRBJ1-1,TRBV7-9,NA,TGTGCCAGCAGGGGGGGTCGGGACACTGAAGCTTTCTTT,CASRGGRDTEAFF
few,TRBJ1-2,TRBV10-3,TRBD1,TGTGCCATCAGTGAAGGGGGCGGCTATGGCTACACCTTC,CAISEGGGYGYTF
many,TRBJ2-3,TRBV20-1,TRBD2,TGCAGTGTCCCGGGACTAGTACCAGATACGCAGTATTTT,CSVPGLVPDTQYF
NA,TRBJ2-7,TRBV18,TRBD1,TGTGCCAGCTCACGGGGACCGGGACAGGGGACCCACGAGCAGTACTTC,CASSRGPGQGTHEQYF
few,TRBJ2-5,TRBV10-3,TRBD2,TGTGCCATCAGTGGGACTAGCGGGGGCCAAGAGACCCAGTACTTC,CAISGTSGGQETQYF
few,TRBJ1-2,TRBV11-3,NA,TGTGCCAGCAGCGCGCAACAAAGGAGCCACCATGGCTACACCTTC,CASSAQQRSHHGYTF
NA,TRBJ1-2,TRBV20-1,TRBD1,TGCAGTGCTTCACCCCGGGGACAGGGCGGCTACACCTTC,CSASPRGQGGYTF
NA,TRBJ2-3,TRBV5-1,NA,TGCGCCAGCACGGGCGGGGCTCCCTCGGGGGTGCAGTATTTT,CASTGGAPSGVQYF
NA,TRBJ1-5,TRBV6-2/TRBV6-3,TRBD1,TGTGCCAGCAGGCCCGTAGGACAGGCCCTACGGCAGCAGCCCCAGCATTTT,CASRPVGQALRQQPQHF
few,TRBJ1-2,TRBV4-3,NA,TGCGCCAGCAGCGATAACACAGGCCTCTATGGCTACACCTTC,CASSDNTGLYGYTF
NA,TRBJ2-7,TRBV6-2/TRBV6-3,NA,TGTGCCAGCAGAATATTGCACGAGCAGTACTTC,CASRILHEQYF
few,TRBJ2-3,TRBV19,NA,TGTGCCAGTAGTAATCGCTTTCCTAGCACAGATACGCAGTATTTT,CASSNRFPSTDTQYF
NA,TRBJ2-3,TRBV30,NA,TGTGCCTGGAGCAGTGTTATGGATACGCAGTATTTT,CAWSSVMDTQYF
NA,TRBJ1-5,TRBV21-1,NA,TGTGCCAGCTGGGGGGGATCCGGAAGCAATCAGCCCCAGCATTTT,CASWGGSGSNQPQHF
few,TRBJ2-2,TRBV7-3,NA,TGTGCCAGCAGCTTAGTCGGTACAGGGTCCGGGGAGCTGTTTTTT,CASSLVGTGSGELFF
NA,TRBJ2-2,TRBV12-3/TRBV12-4,NA,TGTGCCAGCAGTTTTATGCAGGGGACCGGGGAGCTGTTTTTT,CASSFMQGTGELFF
NA,TRBJ1-3,TRBV7-2,NA,TGTGCCAGCAGCTTAGGGCTAGCAGGGCTAAACACCATATATTTT,CASSLGLAGLNTIYF
few,TRBJ1-5,TRBV5-6,TRBD1,TGTGCCAGCAGCTTAGACAGGGCCCTCGATCAGCCCCAGCATTTT,CASSLDRALDQPQHF
NA,TRBJ2-2,TRBV2,TRBD2,TGTGCCAGCAGGAACGGGGGGATTGGAACCGGGGAGCTGTTTTTT,CASRNGGIGTGELFF
NA,TRBJ2-3,TRBV7-2,NA,TGTGCCAGCAGCACGCGACAGTTCACCGGAGATACGCAGTATTTT,CASSTRQFTGDTQYF
NA,TRBJ2-1,TRBV10-2,TRBD1,TGCGCCAGCACCCCCACAGGGGCCAGGGAGCAGTTCTTC,CASTPTGAREQFF
NA,TRBJ1-2,TRBV2,NA,TGTGCCGGACAGTACTACTATGGCTACACCTTC,CAGQYYYGYTF
many,TRBJ2-2,TRBV2,NA,TGTGCCAGCAGTGACGGGACACCGGGGAACACCGGGGAGCTGTTTTTT,CASSDGTPGNTGELFF
NA,TRBJ2-3,TRBV12-5,NA,TGTGCTAGTGGTTTGGGGGGAGATACGCAGTATTTT,CASGLGGDTQYF
many,TRBJ2-7,TRBV10-3,TRBD1,TGTGCCATCAGTGGAGACAGGGGTTCTCTCGACCAGCAGTACTTC,CAISGDRGSLDQQYF
many,TRBJ1-1,TRBV29-1,NA,TGCAGCGTTGAGCGGGGGCGGGCCACTGAAGCTTTCTTT,CSVERGRATEAFF
NA,TRBJ1-2,TRBV6-5,NA,TGTGCCAGCAGTTACTCGACCGCAGGGAACTATGGCTACACCTTC,CASSYSTAGNYGYTF
NA,TRBJ2-3,TRBV24-1,NA,TGTGCCACCAGTGAAGGTCAGCCCACAGATACGCAGTATTTT,CATSEGQPTDTQYF